The 29 T cell receptor beta chains below come from one sample, sequenced in a study of cytomegalovirus exposure and HLA in healthy donors. This PCR relied on a set of 60 Vbeta primers and 13 Jbeta primers. Clones were read by immunoSEQ multiplex PCR, and TCRdb kept only the in-frame ones, dropping some. The profile shows 100,000 to 150,000 clones, approximately 75% of them singletons. The sample was PBMCs. The receptors here all came from a woman aged 50 to 60 in good health and CMV-seronegative.

The chain couples TRBV5-1 to TRBJ1-2; no clear D. Deletions cut 4 bases from V and 5 bases from J, with 9 bases between. This CDR3 is 12 amino acids long. Per germline, CDR1 SGHRS and CDR2 YFSETQ. The CDR3 protein is CASSPTTYGYTF. The CDR3 DNA sequence: TGCGCCAGCAGCCCCACTACTTATGGCTACACCTTC. Using reference TRBV5-1 and TRBJ1-2 for the parts outside the CDR3, the full variable domain is KAGVTQTPRYLIKTRGQQVTLSCSPISGHRSVSWYQQTPGQGLQFLFEYFSETQRNKGNFPGRFSGRQFSNSRSEMNVSTLELGDSALYLCASSPTTYGYTFGSGTRLTVV.

The chain couples TRBV5-4 to TRBJ1-2; D remains unclear. Per germline, CDR1 SGHNT and CDR2 YYREEE (reference sequence). V dropped 2 bases and J dropped 4 bases, with 18 bases sitting between them. There are 16 residues in the CDR3. The CDR3 protein is CASSFLKPEGGYGYTF. CDR3 DNA: TGTGCCAGCAGCTTTTTGAAACCTGAGGGCGGCTATGGCTACACCTTC.

The V call is TRBV9, the J call TRBJ1-1; D possibly corresponds to TRBD1 (6 bases). Trimming removed 3 bases at V and 2 bases at J, with 20 bases between. CDR1 SGDLS and CDR2 YYNGEE come from the germline V gene. This CDR3 has 17 amino acids. DNA for the CDR3: TGTGCCAGCAGCGGGGGGGGCAGTCTCCGTGGAAACACTGAAGCTTTCTTT. Its translation: CASSGGGSLRGNTEAFF.

The chain uses TRBV19 and TRBJ2-5, with 8 bases identical to TRBD2. The germline V gene encodes CDR1 LNHDA and CDR2 SQIVND (reference sequence). Trimming at V came to 3 bases and at J to 5 bases, leaving 11 bases not matched to a gene. This CDR3 comprises 16 residues. CDR3 sequence reads: CASSIEAGDGWETQYF. The CDR3 DNA follows: TGTGCCAGTAGTATCGAAGCGGGAGATGGCTGGGAGACCCAGTACTTC.

The table lists this clone with a few counts. At one end the junction does not follow the germline gene, possibly because of a read error. The V gene is TRBV2, the J gene TRBJ2-7; TRBD2 matches 8 bases. In germline, CDR1 is SNHLY, CDR2 FYNNEI. This CDR3 is built from 13 residues. The CDR3 spells CASSQTGGGTRGF. The CDR3 DNA is TGTGCCAGCAGTCAAACGGGGGGCGGGACTAGAGGCTTC.

This clone was seen a few times. V is TRBV6-5 and J is TRBJ2-7; 11 bases fit TRBD1. CDR1 and CDR2 from the germline V gene are MNHEY and SVGAGI. CDR3 length: 13 residues. Germline trimming cut 11 bases from V and 6 bases from J; bases unmatched to any gene: 9. CDR3 region: CAANRDRGGEQYF. The CDR3 DNA is TGTGCCGCCAACCGGGACAGGGGGGGCGAGCAGTACTTC.

The chain is built from TRBV27 and TRBJ2-7; a weak D match, TRBD2 (5 bases). Germline V CDR1 and CDR2: MNHEY, SMNVEV (reference sequence). This CDR3 comprises 12 residues. Trimming cost V 3 bases and J 7 bases, with 10 bases left between them. The CDR3 is CASSFGGVEQYF. CDR3 sequence (DNA): TGTGCCAGCAGTTTCGGAGGAGTTGAGCAGTACTTC.

The rearrangement links TRBV7-9 to TRBJ2-7; 10 bases agree with TRBD2. Per the germline V gene, CDR1 is SEHNR and CDR2 is FQNEAQ (reference sequence). J gave up 1 base and V 5 bases, and 8 bases lay outside the gene matches. This CDR3 is 16 amino acids long. DNA for the CDR3: TGTGCCAGCAGCCCAACGACTAGCGGGTTTTCCTACGAGCAGTACTTC. This sequence encodes CASSPTTSGFSYEQYF.

V and J are TRBV6-6 and TRBJ2-7, with a possible D match to TRBD1 (6 bases). Trimming stripped 0 bases from V and 1 base from J, with 13 bases between. Per the germline V gene, CDR1 is MNHNY and CDR2 is SVGAGI (reference sequence). This CDR3 has 16 residues. CDR3 sequence reads: CASSYSMGAGSYEQYF. Written as DNA, the CDR3 is TGTGCCAGCAGTTACTCGATGGGGGCCGGTTCCTACGAGCAGTACTTC.

CDR3 in DNA: TGTGCCAGTAGTCTCCGACTTGAGGGTGCTGGAAACACCATATATTTT. Its translation: CASSLRLEGAGNTIYF. The chain couples TRBV19 to TRBJ1-3; the D is unclear. The length of the CDR3 is 16 residues. Germline assignment: CDR1 LNHDA and CDR2 SQIVND (reference sequence). V lost 5 bases, J lost 2 bases, and 16 bases lay in between.

The rearrangement uses TRBV28 and TRBJ1-1; TRBD1 matches 8 bases. Germline V gene lookup returns CDR1 MDHEN and CDR2 SYDVKM. This CDR3 has 15 residues. After removal of 5 bases from V and 4 bases from J, the junction contained 9 bases not matched to a gene. The CDR3 sequence is CASSMWTGYSTEAFF. Written as DNA, the CDR3 is TGTGCCAGCAGTATGTGGACAGGGTATAGCACTGAAGCTTTCTTT.

The chain has TRBV2 and TRBJ1-1, with D perhaps TRBD1 (6 bases). Germline V gene lookup returns CDR1 SNHLY and CDR2 FYNNEI. The CDR3 loop spans 13 amino acids. V was pared by 8 bases and J by 1 base, with 11 bases between. The CDR3, as DNA: TGTGCCAGCGTACGGACAGAGAACACTGAAGCTTTCTTT. Amino acid sequence: CASVRTENTEAFF.

This clone was observed once. Here the CDR3 reads CASSLTSMGQADYGYTF. The CDR3 coding sequence is TGTGCCAGCAGCTTGACCTCAATGGGACAGGCGGACTATGGCTACACCTTC. This chain joins TRBV7-9 and TRBJ1-2, with 8 positions matching TRBD1. Looked up from germline, CDR1 is SEHNR and CDR2 is FQNEAQ (reference sequence). Trimming took 3 bases from V and 3 from J; bases not matched to a gene: 12. The length of the CDR3 is 17 residues.

This clone showed up just a few times. This chain links TRBV6-5 with TRBJ1-2; D gene ambiguous. V was trimmed by 6 bases and J by 1 base, leaving 12 bases between them. The CDR3 has 14 amino acids. CDR1 and CDR2 from the germline V gene are MNHEY and SVGAGI. The CDR3 DNA is TGTGCCAGCAGCGGTACCCTAAGTAACTATGGCTACACCTTC. This encodes CASSGTLSNYGYTF.

The V and J genes are TRBV2 and TRBJ2-3; 9 bases are a match to TRBD1. Germline V gene lookup returns CDR1 SNHLY and CDR2 FYNNEI. The CDR3 sequence is 13 residues long. Germline trimming cut 6 bases from V and 3 bases from J; bases unmatched to any gene: 1. This CDR3 reads CASSGQGTDTQYF. CDR3 in DNA: TGTGCCAGCAGCGGACAGGGGACAGATACGCAGTATTTT.

This chain connects TRBV28 to TRBJ1-6; D remains ambiguous. V was cut by 7 bases and J by 8 bases, with 12 bases left in between. The CDR3 covers 13 residues. In germline, CDR1 is MDHEN, CDR2 SYDVKM. The CDR3 DNA reads TGTGCCAGCACCGTTGCACCAGATTCACCCCTCCACTTT. Encoded protein: CASTVAPDSPLHF. Drawing the rest from reference TRBV28 and TRBJ1-6, the complete variable domain is DVKVTQSSRYLVKRTGEKVFLECVQDMDHENMFWYRQDPGLGLRLIYFSYDVKMKEKGDIPEGYSVSREKKERFSLILESASTNQTSMYLCASTVAPDSPLHFGNGTRLTVT.

This clone has only one observation. V gene TRBV5-1 combines with J gene TRBJ2-6, with TRBD1 matching over 7 bases. V dropped 6 bases and J dropped 3; count of bases not matched to a gene: 6. This CDR3 comprises 15 residues. Germline CDR1 reads SGHRS; CDR2 reads YFSETQ. The CDR3 protein is CASTLGGGGANVLTF. The CDR3 region has the DNA TGCGCCAGCACTTTAGGGGGCGGTGGGGCCAACGTCCTGACTTTC.

The chain has TRBV25-1 and TRBJ2-3; 8 nucleotides match TRBD2. Germline V gene sequence: CDR1 MGHDK, CDR2 SYGVNS. The CDR3 is 15 amino acids. The J segment lost 5 bases and the V segment lost 6 bases, leaving 10 bases of the junction unmatched. The CDR3 DNA reads as TGTGCCAGCAGCGGGGGGGCGGGAGTGATAGATACGCAGTATTTT. Translation: CASSGGAGVIDTQYF.

About this clone itself: Additional DNA sequences in this sample encode the identical CDR3. The chain employs TRBV28 and TRBJ2-7; D might be TRBD1 or TRBD2, each matching 6 bases. The CDR3 runs to 14 residues. CDR1 and CDR2 (germline): MDHEN, SYDVKM. V was shortened by 6 bases and J by 3 bases, with 15 bases between the two germline ends. CDR3 in DNA: TGTGCCAGCAGATTACAGGGAGGCAACTACGAGCAGTACTTC. It translates to CASRLQGGNYEQYF.

This chain joins TRBV11-2 and TRBJ1-1; D possibly corresponds to TRBD1 (5 bases). The V end was cut by 5 bases, the J end by 1 base, with 14 bases between. Germline V gives CDR1 SGHAT, CDR2 FQNNGV. The CDR3 is 15 residues long. The CDR3 DNA reads as TGTGCCAGCAGCCTACGTGTGGGGGGGAACACTGAAGCTTTCTTT. This codes for CASSLRVGGNTEAFF. Supplemented by reference TRBV11-2 and TRBJ1-1, the full variable domain reads EAGVAQSPRYKIIEKRQSVAFWCNPISGHATLYWYQQILGQGPKLLIQFQNNGVVDDSQLPKDRFSAERLKGVDSTLKIQPAKLEDSAVYLCASSLRVGGNTEAFFGQGTRLTVV.

The chain employs TRBV5-6 and TRBJ2-7; 12 positions agree with TRBD2. The CDR3 length is 17 residues. Germline V gives CDR1 SGHDT, CDR2 YYEEEE. V was clipped by 4 bases and J by 3 bases; unmatched bases: 11. The CDR3 loop reads CASSIESTSGRHYEQYF. The CDR3 coding sequence is TGTGCCAGCAGCATTGAATCCACTAGCGGGAGGCACTACGAGCAGTACTTC.

The J gene is TRBJ2-3, the V gene TRBV5-4, with unresolved D. CDR1 and CDR2 (germline): SGHNT, YYREEE (reference sequence). The germline V and J ends were trimmed by 1 base and 6 bases, with 6 bases remaining between them. CDR3 length: 12 amino acids. CDR3 protein: CASSLRADTQYF. CDR3 bases: TGTGCCAGCAGCTTGCGAGCGGATACGCAGTATTTT. The whole variable domain, remainder taken from reference TRBV5-4 and TRBJ2-3, is ETGVTQSPTHLIKTRGQQVTLRCSSQSGHNTVSWYQQALGQGPQFIFQYYREEENGRGNFPPRFSGLQFPNYSSELNVNALELDDSALYLCASSLRADTQYFGPGTRLTVL.

J is TRBJ1-1 and V is TRBV18; D is uncertain. The germline V and J ends were trimmed by 8 bases and 1 base, with 11 bases remaining between them. Germline CDR1 reads KGHSH; CDR2 reads LQKENI. There are 13 residues in the CDR3. The DNA of the CDR3 is TGTGCCAGCGCCCCGGTAGCGAACACTGAAGCTTTCTTT. Translation: CASAPVANTEAFF.

V and J are TRBV4-3 and TRBJ1-4; D gene ambiguous. Germline values: CDR1 LGHNA, CDR2 YSLEER. The ends were cut back, 0 bases at V and 7 bases at J, with 6 bases in the middle. This CDR3 comprises 13 residues. The CDR3 here is CASSQEASEKLFF. CDR3 nucleotide sequence: TGCGCCAGCAGCCAAGAGGCTAGTGAAAAACTGTTTTTT.

The V call is TRBV6-6, the J call TRBJ2-2; D may be TRBD2 (5 bases). The V gene lost 8 bases and the J gene lost 5 bases, with 9 bases spanning the gap. Germline V gene lookup returns CDR1 MNHNY and CDR2 SVGAGI (reference sequence). The CDR3 extends over 12 amino acids. The CDR3 nucleotides are TGTGCCAGCTCGGGGTCGACCGGGGAGCTGTTTTTT. As protein: CASSGSTGELFF.

This sequence joins TRBV6-6 and TRBJ2-5; 9 bases are a match to TRBD2. Unmatched junction bases numbered 2, after V lost 0 bases and J lost 3 bases. Germline values: CDR1 MNHNY, CDR2 SVGAGI (reference sequence). The CDR3 is 15 residues long. CDR3 sequence: CASSYSTSGKETQYF. CDR3 coding DNA: TGTGCCAGCAGTTACTCGACTAGCGGTAAAGAGACCCAGTACTTC.

The chain has TRBV7-3 and TRBJ2-5, with TRBD1 as a possible D gene (5 bases). With the DNA end fitting TRBJ2-7 better, the J assignment may be wrong. Germline values: CDR1 SGHTA, CDR2 FQGTGA. This CDR3 comprises 15 residues. CDR3 protein: CASSSLQGALYEQYF. The CDR3 DNA reads TGTGCCAGCAGTTCCCTGCAGGGTGCGTTGTACGAGCAGTACTTC.

V usage is TRBV4-2 and J usage is TRBJ2-5; TRBD2 matches at 9 bases. TRBJ2-7 matches the DNA end more closely, so the J call is doubtful. Looked up from germline, CDR1 is LGHNA and CDR2 is YNFKEQ. The CDR3 covers 16 residues. The CDR3 DNA is TGTGCCAGCAGCCGTGAACTAGCGGGCCACTCCTACGAGCAGTACTTC. As protein: CASSRELAGHSYEQYF.

This chain connects TRBV10-1 to TRBJ2-3; possibly TRBD2 for D (6 bases). This CDR3 has 15 amino acids. V lost 5 bases and J lost 3, with 15 bases in between. Looked up from germline, CDR1 is WNHNN and CDR2 is SYGVQD (reference sequence). Here the CDR3 reads CASSKTGLLTDTQYF. CDR3 in DNA: TGCGCCAGCAGTAAAACGGGACTTTTAACAGATACGCAGTATTTT.